The 14 T cell receptor beta chains below were found in one sample sequenced in a study of identical twins. One entry per CDR3 protein, called by TCRdb with MiXCR from the 5' RACE reads. The sample gives roughly 1,500,000 distinct CDR3 sequences, 25% to 35% of which show up once; about 0.3% is in the top ten. What was sequenced was cord blood. The receptors here all came from a newborn girl in good health.

The table lists this clonotype with a few counts. The gene calls are TRBV6-5 and TRBJ2-1, with 10 bases aligning to TRBD1. CDR1 and CDR2 from the germline V gene are MNHEY and SVGAGI. CDR3 length equals 11 residues. The V and J ends lost 11 bases and 10 bases, in that order; junction bases with no gene match: 5. The CDR3 DNA follows: TGTGCCGCGACAGGGGGCAGGGAGCAGTTCTTC. Translation gives CAATGGREQFF.

This clonotype was seen a few times. The V and J genes are TRBV2 and TRBJ2-1, with D possibly being TRBD1 (6 bases). With 5 bases removed from V and 2 bases from J, the gap between germline ends came to 10 bases. This CDR3 contains 14 residues. Per the germline V gene, CDR1 is SNHLY and CDR2 is FYNNEI. In DNA, the CDR3 is TGTGCCAGCAGTAGGACAGACCCCTACAATGAGCAGTTCTTC. Protein: CASSRTDPYNEQFF.

The V gene is TRBV2, the J gene TRBJ2-4; 10 bases map to TRBD2. The J segment lost 1 base and the V segment lost 3 bases, leaving 0 bases of the junction unmatched. Germline V gene lookup returns CDR1 SNHLY and CDR2 FYNNEI. CDR3 length: 15 residues. CDR3 region: CASSDSGRAKNIQYF. In DNA form, the CDR3 reads TGTGCCAGCAGTGATAGCGGGAGGGCCAAAAACATTCAGTACTTC.

This clonotype was recorded many times. The chain has TRBV4-1 and TRBJ2-3; TRBD2 is a possible D gene (6 bases). V lost 8 bases, J lost 2 bases, and 11 bases lay in between. The germline CDR1 and CDR2 sequences are MGHRA and YSYEKL. The CDR3 has 13 amino acids. The CDR3 region is CASRDSFTDTQYF. For the CDR3, the DNA is TGCGCCAGCCGGGACTCCTTCACAGATACGCAGTATTTT.

The chain uses TRBV6-1 and TRBJ2-1; 8 positions match TRBD1. V dropped 7 bases and J dropped 0; count of bases not matched to a gene: 20. The CDR3 extends over 20 amino acids. The V gene's germline CDR1 is MNHNS and CDR2 SASEGT. The CDR3 region has the DNA TGTGCCAGCACCTATTCCACCGGGACAGGAGTTCTGAGCTCCTACAATGAGCAGTTCTTC. Its translation is CASTYSTGTGVLSSYNEQFF.

V and J are TRBV20-1 and TRBJ2-7, with 7 bases aligning to TRBD2. Germline CDR1 is DFQATT and CDR2 is SNEGSKA (reference sequence). There are 11 residues in the CDR3. V shed 7 bases and J 2 bases; nucleotides not matched to a gene: 2. The CDR3 bases are TGCAGTGAAGGGAGGGCCTACGAGCAGTACTTC. Translation gives CSEGRAYEQYF.

Comment on this clonotype: This could be a read error, since a much larger clone is one nucleotide away. The chain couples TRBV29-1 to TRBJ2-7, with D possibly matching TRBD2 (5 bases). CDR1 and CDR2 (germline): SQVTM, ANQGSEA. The length of the CDR3 is 11 residues. V lost 6 bases and J lost 3, with 9 bases in between. This CDR3 is CSVHGNYEQYF. CDR3 DNA: TGCAGCGTCCACGGGAACTACGAGCAGTACTTC.

V gene TRBV5-1 combines with J gene TRBJ2-1; 9 bases are shared with TRBD2. The CDR3 is 16 amino acids. Germline V gene lookup returns CDR1 SGHRS and CDR2 YFSETQ. V was clipped by 0 bases and J by 4 bases; unmatched bases: 5. Here the CDR3 reads CASSLGAGGVYNEQFF. The CDR3 coding sequence is TGCGCCAGCAGCTTGGGGGCGGGAGGGGTATACAATGAGCAGTTCTTC.

This chain links TRBV5-1 with TRBJ1-5; D is ambiguous. V lost 4 bases and J 4 bases, leaving 9 bases between the germline ends. Germline CDR1 reads SGHRS; CDR2 reads YFSETQ. CDR3 length equals 13 residues. CDR3 residues: CASSPDVNQPQHF. As DNA, the CDR3 is TGCGCCAGCAGCCCGGACGTTAATCAGCCCCAGCATTTT.

The V gene is TRBV2, the J gene TRBJ2-7; weak D call: TRBD1 (6 bases). The germline CDR1 and CDR2 sequences are SNHLY and FYNNEI. Trimming shortened V by 6 bases and J by 2 bases, and 14 bases separated the two germline ends. The CDR3 runs 14 residues. CDR3 DNA: TGTGCCAGCAGAAAAAACAGGGAGACCTACGAGCAGTACTTC. Protein product: CASRKNRETYEQYF.

The table lists this clonotype with a few counts. The chain combines TRBV28 with TRBJ2-1; possible D gene TRBD2, 5 bases. The CDR3 is 13 residues long. Germline V gene data show CDR1 as MDHEN and CDR2 as SYDVKM. The V gene lost 6 bases and the J gene lost 2 bases, with 8 bases spanning the gap. The CDR3 here is CASRRVTYNEQFF. The CDR3 DNA sequence: TGTGCCAGCAGGCGGGTAACCTACAATGAGCAGTTCTTC.

This chain links TRBV20-1 with TRBJ2-1, with D perhaps matching TRBD2 (5 bases). The DNA end favors TRBJ2-7, so the J call may be wrong. The CDR3 spans 14 residues. Per the germline V gene, CDR1 is DFQATT and CDR2 is SNEGSKA (reference sequence). The CDR3 DNA is TGCAGTGCTAGACTAGCTCGTCAATCCAATGAGCAGTACTTC. Its protein product is CSARLARQSNEQYF.

This chain's CDR3 is CASSWGGITGNTIYF. Written as DNA, the CDR3 is TGTGCCAGCAGCTGGGGCGGGATCACTGGAAACACCATATATTTT. The gene calls are TRBV5-6 and TRBJ1-3, with D perhaps TRBD1 (5 bases). Trimming took off 3 bases at V and 2 bases at J, with 12 bases between the two ends. The germline V gene encodes CDR1 SGHDT and CDR2 YYEEEE. The CDR3 has 15 amino acids.

This clonotype has at least ten counts. The CDR3 sequence: CAISRDSKNIQYF. Written as DNA, the CDR3 is TGTGCCATCAGTAGGGACAGCAAAAACATTCAGTACTTC. The chain joins TRBV10-3 to TRBJ2-4, with 7 bases fitting TRBD1. This CDR3 has 13 amino acids. Germline CDR1 and CDR2: ENHRY and SYGVKD. V gave up 5 bases and J gave up 3 bases; unmatched junction bases: 1.